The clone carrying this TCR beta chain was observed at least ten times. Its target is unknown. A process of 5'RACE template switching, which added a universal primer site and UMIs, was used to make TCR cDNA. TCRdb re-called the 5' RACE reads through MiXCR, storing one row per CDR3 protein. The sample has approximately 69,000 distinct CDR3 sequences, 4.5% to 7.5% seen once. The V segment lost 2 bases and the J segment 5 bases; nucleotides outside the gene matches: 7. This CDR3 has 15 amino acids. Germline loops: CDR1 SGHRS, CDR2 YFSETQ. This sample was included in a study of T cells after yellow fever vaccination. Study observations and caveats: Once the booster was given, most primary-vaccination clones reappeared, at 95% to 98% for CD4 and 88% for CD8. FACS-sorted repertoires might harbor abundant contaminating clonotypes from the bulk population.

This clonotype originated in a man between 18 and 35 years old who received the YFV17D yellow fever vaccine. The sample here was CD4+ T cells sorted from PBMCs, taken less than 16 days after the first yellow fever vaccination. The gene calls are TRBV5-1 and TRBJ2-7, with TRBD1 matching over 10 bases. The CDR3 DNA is TGCGCCAGCAGCTTAACCGGGACAGGGGCCCACGAGCAGTACTTC. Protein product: CASSLTGTGAHEQYF.